The 30 T cell receptor beta chains given below trace back to one sample, sequenced in a study of blood T cell repertoires in COVID-19. Sequencing was performed with immunoSEQ multiplex PCR; in TCRdb, only in-frame clones are kept and a portion is missing. This table has 190,000 or so clones, roughly four fifths appearing once. Sequences were obtained from PBMCs or T cells enriched from blood (not recorded which). These receptors were obtained from a man aged 40-55 years who had recovered from COVID-19.

This clone was seen only once. The chain recombines TRBV4-2 with TRBJ2-1, with D hard to call. Trimming took off 4 bases at V and 7 bases at J, with 11 bases between the two ends. Germline CDR1 LGHNA, CDR2 YNFKEQ. This CDR3 region has 13 residues. In DNA form, the CDR3 reads TGTGCCAGCAGCCGCGATCGGAGAAATGAGCAGTTCTTC. As protein: CASSRDRRNEQFF.

V is TRBV19 and J is TRBJ2-1; the D gene is possibly TRBD2 (6 bases). Germline V gene lookup returns CDR1 LNHDA and CDR2 SQIVND (reference sequence). The CDR3 is made up of 12 amino acids. The germline V and J ends were trimmed by 5 bases and 10 bases, with 12 bases remaining between them. This chain's CDR3 is CASSPTRREQFF. The CDR3 DNA sequence: TGTGCCAGTAGTCCGACTAGGAGGGAGCAGTTCTTC.

CDR3 amino acids: CASSRSRGLGDTQYF. CDR3 nucleotides: TGTGCCAGCAGCCGATCTCGGGGACTAGGGGATACGCAGTATTTT. J is TRBJ2-3 and V is TRBV7-3; 8 nucleotides align to TRBD2. The germline V gene has CDR1 SGHTA and CDR2 FQGTGA. CDR3 length: 15 residues. Trimming took 5 bases from V and 6 from J; bases not matched to a gene: 10. Complete variable domain (other parts from reference TRBV7-3 and TRBJ2-3): GAGVSQTPSNKVTEKGKYVELRCDPISGHTALYWYRQSLGQGPEFLIYFQGTGAADDSGLPNDRFFAVRPEGSVSTLKIQRTERGDSAVYLCASSRSRGLGDTQYFGPGTRLTVL.

The chain links TRBV4-1 to TRBJ2-3, with 8 bases that match TRBD2. The CDR3 is 17 residues long. Germline loops: CDR1 MGHRA, CDR2 YSYEKL. V was pared by 3 bases and J by 4 bases, with 12 bases of the junction left unmatched. CDR3 sequence: CASSHPGAGGGADTQYF. The CDR3 bases are TGCGCCAGCAGCCACCCGGGGGCGGGAGGAGGGGCAGATACGCAGTATTTT.

The chain recombines TRBV6-5 with TRBJ1-1, with 7 bases matching TRBD1. Unmatched junction bases numbered 7, after V lost 2 bases and J lost 7 bases. The CDR3 length is 14 residues. Per germline, CDR1 MNHEY and CDR2 SVGAGI. In DNA form, the CDR3 reads TGTGCCAGCAGTTACGGAAAGGGACAGCTTGAAGCTTTCTTT. Protein: CASSYGKGQLEAFF.

This chain joins TRBV30 and TRBJ1-3, with 7 bases identical to TRBD1. This CDR3 spans 15 amino acids. Trimming took 0 bases from V and 1 from J; bases not matched to a gene: 3. The V gene's germline CDR1 is GTSNPN and CDR2 SVGIG (reference sequence). The CDR3 coding sequence is TGTGCCTGGAGTGTAAGGGGGCTTTCTGGAAACACCATATATTTT. Translation gives CAWSVRGLSGNTIYF.

This chain uses TRBV7-9 with TRBJ2-7; the match to TRBD2 covers 7 bases. CDR3 size: 16 residues. Trimming at V came to 3 bases and at J to 2 bases, leaving 10 bases not matched to a gene. From germline, CDR1 is SEHNR and CDR2 FQNEAQ (reference sequence). CDR3 residues: CASSLMGGTAPYEQYF. CDR3 sequence (DNA): TGTGCCAGCAGCTTGATGGGGGGGACGGCCCCCTACGAGCAGTACTTC.

The chain combines TRBV6-1 with TRBJ2-5; D gene unclear. The CDR3 contains 15 residues. Germline V gene sequence: CDR1 MNHNS, CDR2 SASEGT. V was shortened by 1 base and J by 4 bases, with 13 bases between the two germline ends. As DNA, the CDR3 is TGTGCCAGCAGTGAAGATGAGTTCTTAATAGAGACCCAGTACTTC. Its protein product is CASSEDEFLIETQYF.

V and J are TRBV2 and TRBJ2-7; 9 bases are shared with TRBD1. Germline CDR1 is SNHLY and CDR2 is FYNNEI. J gave up 7 bases and V 10 bases, and 11 bases lay outside the gene matches. The CDR3 is 13 residues long. CDR3 DNA: TGTGCCACCTCGGGACAGGGAGTGGGGGAGCAGTACTTC. Its translation is CATSGQGVGEQYF.

The V and J genes are TRBV7-3 and TRBJ1-1; 7 bases fit TRBD1. Looked up from germline, CDR1 is SGHTA and CDR2 is FQGTGA. The CDR3 spans 13 residues. The J segment lost 8 bases and the V segment lost 0 bases, leaving 3 bases of the junction unmatched. This chain's CDR3 is CASSLTQTGEAFF. The CDR3 DNA reads TGTGCCAGCAGCTTAACCCAGACAGGGGAAGCTTTCTTT. Full variable domain (remainder filled in from reference TRBV7-3 and TRBJ1-1): GAGVSQTPSNKVTEKGKYVELRCDPISGHTALYWYRQSLGQGPEFLIYFQGTGAADDSGLPNDRFFAVRPEGSVSTLKIQRTERGDSAVYLCASSLTQTGEAFFGQGTRLTVV.

In this sample, this clone turned up once. The chain couples TRBV7-3 to TRBJ2-5; 8 bases agree with TRBD2. The V segment lost 4 bases and the J segment 5 bases; nucleotides outside the gene matches: 6. The CDR3 is 14 residues long. From germline, CDR1 is SGHTA and CDR2 FQGTGA. CDR3 DNA sequence: TGTGCCAGCAGCTACGGGGGGGCCATGGAGACCCAGTACTTC. Translating gives CASSYGGAMETQYF.

The chain couples TRBV29-1 to TRBJ2-7; D might be TRBD1 (5 bases). The CDR3 has 13 residues. Trimming removed 5 bases at V and 2 bases at J, with 13 bases between. CDR1 is SQVTM and CDR2 is ANQGSEA in the germline V gene. CDR3 coding DNA: TGCAGCGTTCGACAGTTAAATACCTACGAGCAGTACTTC. Protein: CSVRQLNTYEQYF.

The chain combines TRBV6-5 with TRBJ1-2; 8 bases fit TRBD1. Germline V CDR1 and CDR2: MNHEY, SVGAGI. The CDR3 consists of 15 residues. With V trimmed by 5 bases and J by 0 bases, 5 bases remained unmatched. The CDR3 DNA reads TGTGCCAGCAGTCCCGGACAGGGATCTAACTATGGCTACACCTTC. It specifies CASSPGQGSNYGYTF.

The chain employs TRBV5-6 and TRBJ2-7; 10 bases align to TRBD1. CDR3 size: 14 residues. Germline V lookup: CDR1 SGHDT, CDR2 YYEEEE. Losses at the gene ends were 4 bases for V and 7 bases for J; bases not matched to a gene: 8. The chain's CDR3 is CASSLRDRGWEQYF. CDR3 coding DNA: TGTGCCAGCAGCCTCCGGGACAGGGGTTGGGAGCAGTACTTC.

The CDR3 loop reads CASSLAGGESYNEQFF. CDR3 nucleotide sequence: TGTGCCAGCAGCTTAGCGGGAGGCGAATCCTACAATGAGCAGTTCTTC. The J gene is TRBJ2-1, the V gene TRBV7-9, with a possible D match to TRBD2 (6 bases). Germline assignment: CDR1 SEHNR and CDR2 FQNEAQ (reference sequence). Trimming pared 0 bases from V and 1 base from J, leaving 10 bases between. The CDR3 extends over 16 amino acids.

Only a few counts were recorded for this clone. This chain joins TRBV2 and TRBJ1-2; D unclear. V was shortened by 8 bases and J by 4 bases, with 20 bases between the two germline ends. The germline gives CDR1 SNHLY, CDR2 FYNNEI. The CDR3 contains 15 residues. The CDR3 DNA sequence: TGTGCCAGCGATGATTTAGTACAGATCCCCTATGGCTACACCTTC. Its translation: CASDDLVQIPYGYTF.

V usage is TRBV2 and J usage is TRBJ2-2, with 7 bases matching TRBD2. This CDR3 contains 15 residues. V shed 8 bases and J 4 bases; nucleotides not matched to a gene: 10. Germline values: CDR1 SNHLY, CDR2 FYNNEI. The CDR3 DNA reads as TGTGCCAGCGGGAACGGGAGGCGGAGCACCGGGGAGCTGTTTTTT. As protein: CASGNGRRSTGELFF.

The V call is TRBV7-8, the J call TRBJ1-2, with D unresolved. Trimming left V 1 base short and J 4 bases short, with 7 bases between. This CDR3 region has 13 residues. Germline V CDR1 and CDR2: SGHVS, FQNEAQ. The CDR3 reads CASSLVAGYGYTF. The CDR3 DNA sequence: TGTGCCAGCAGCTTAGTGGCGGGCTATGGCTACACCTTC.

The chain couples TRBV3-1 (or the pseudogene TRBV3-2) to TRBJ1-4; 8 nucleotides align to TRBD1. Germline CDR1 reads LGHDT; CDR2 reads YNNKEL (reference sequence). V was pared by 2 bases and J by 7 bases, with 3 bases of the junction left unmatched. The CDR3 totals 14 residues. Here the CDR3 DNA reads TGTGCCAGCAGCCAACGAACAGGGGGTGAAAAACTGTTTTTT. Its protein is CASSQRTGGEKLFF.

The CDR3 DNA reads as TGTGCCACCCTAATACAGGGCTCGAGCGTGGGCTACACCTTC. It specifies CATLIQGSSVGYTF. This chain uses TRBV2 with TRBJ1-2; tentative D call: TRBD1 (6 bases). V dropped 10 bases and J dropped 8 bases, with 23 bases sitting between them. Germline V gene data show CDR1 as SNHLY and CDR2 as FYNNEI. The CDR3 covers 14 residues.

The chain joins TRBV9 to TRBJ1-3; D unclear. The CDR3 consists of 15 residues. CDR1 is SGDLS and CDR2 is YYNGEE in the germline V gene. Trimming pared 0 bases from V and 2 bases from J, leaving 9 bases between. Here the CDR3 DNA reads TGTGCCAGCAGCGTAGGAGGCAGAACTGGAAACACCATATATTTT. This translates into CASSVGGRTGNTIYF.

The chain couples TRBV5-4 to TRBJ2-7; D is possibly TRBD1 (6 bases). The length of the CDR3 is 13 residues. Trimming left V 4 bases short and J 2 bases short, with 10 bases between. Per germline, CDR1 SGHNT and CDR2 YYREEE (reference sequence). Here the CDR3 DNA reads TGTGCCAGCAGCCTGGACAGACCCTACGAGCAGTACTTC. The encoded protein is CASSLDRPYEQYF.

This chain connects TRBV2 to TRBJ2-1; 7 bases line up with TRBD2. V shed 6 bases and J 0 bases; nucleotides not matched to a gene: 5. Germline values: CDR1 SNHLY, CDR2 FYNNEI. The CDR3 runs to 15 residues. The CDR3 DNA reads as TGTGCCAGCAGCGCTAGCGGTAGCTCCTACAATGAGCAGTTCTTC. Its translation is CASSASGSSYNEQFF.

This clone was observed a handful of times. The chain uses TRBV6-5 and TRBJ2-3, with 12 nucleotides matching TRBD1. The V and J ends lost 7 bases and 2 bases, in that order; junction bases with no gene match: 4. In germline, CDR1 is MNHEY, CDR2 SVGAGI. This CDR3 comprises 15 residues. The CDR3 coding sequence is TGTGCCAGCAACCCGGGACAGGGGGCCACAGATACGCAGTATTTT. Translated, it gives CASNPGQGATDTQYF.

In DNA, the CDR3 is TGCAGCGTTTGCCTCCTAGCGGGGGGGCCCAATGAGCAGTTCTTC. This sequence encodes CSVCLLAGGPNEQFF. The chain has TRBV29-1 and TRBJ2-1, with TRBD2 matching over 12 bases. Germline lookup yields CDR1 SQVTM and CDR2 ANQGSEA. V trimming: 5 bases; J trimming: 6 bases; junction bases outside the gene matches: 8. CDR3 size: 15 residues.

The V and J genes are TRBV18 and TRBJ1-2, with 7 positions matching TRBD1. Germline CDR1 KGHSH, CDR2 LQKENI. Trimming at V came to 2 bases and at J to 5 bases, leaving 8 bases not matched to a gene. This CDR3 is 15 amino acids long. CDR3 residues: CASSPNPGGRYGYTF. The CDR3 nucleotides read TGTGCCAGCTCACCAAATCCAGGGGGAAGGTATGGCTACACCTTC.

The J gene is TRBJ2-1, the V gene TRBV5-1; a weak D match, TRBD1 (5 bases). The V end lost 0 bases, the J end lost 4 bases, and 8 bases lay between the germline ends. The V gene's germline CDR1 is SGHRS and CDR2 YFSETQ. CDR3 size: 14 residues. The CDR3 DNA reads as TGCGCCAGCAGCTTGGGGCAGGGTTACAATGAGCAGTTCTTC. Translated: CASSLGQGYNEQFF.

This chain uses TRBV10-1 with TRBJ2-5; weak D call: TRBD1 (5 bases). The CDR3 runs to 14 residues. Looked up from germline, CDR1 is WNHNN and CDR2 is SYGVQD (reference sequence). Trimming took 2 bases from V and 2 from J, leaving 9 bases between them. The CDR3 protein is CASSERGTQETQYF. The DNA for the CDR3 is TGCGCCAGCAGTGAGAGGGGCACTCAAGAGACCCAGTACTTC.

The CDR3 is CAWSVGGAQFF. In DNA, the CDR3 is TGTGCCTGGAGTGTAGGGGGGGCGCAGTTCTTC. The chain employs TRBV30 and TRBJ2-1; tentative D call: TRBD2 (7 bases). The V end was cut by 0 bases, the J end by 12 bases, with 9 bases between. Per the germline V gene, CDR1 is GTSNPN and CDR2 is SVGIG (reference sequence). This CDR3 contains 11 residues.

The chain carries TRBV3-1 (or the pseudogene TRBV3-2) and TRBJ1-1; 8 nucleotides agree with TRBD1. From germline, CDR1 is LGHDT and CDR2 YNNKEL (reference sequence). The CDR3 sequence is 15 residues long. V shed 5 bases, J shed 5 bases, and the junction held 10 bases outside the gene matches. The CDR3 loop reads CASSNTQGAGTEAFF. The CDR3 coding sequence is TGTGCCAGCAGCAATACGCAGGGGGCAGGAACTGAAGCTTTCTTT.